One and the same sample provided the 10 T cell receptor beta chains below, sequenced in a study of blood T cell repertoires in COVID-19. Assay: immunoSEQ multiplex PCR; the TCRdb copy retains only in-frame clones and omits some. The repertoire holds a few hundred thousand clones, with approximately 87% as singletons. The sample was PBMCs or T cells enriched from blood (not recorded which). Receptors originate from a woman aged 45-59 years in a cohort exposed to, infected with or recovered from COVID-19 (not recorded which).

The J gene is TRBJ2-7, the V gene TRBV13; weak D call: TRBD1 (5 bases). This CDR3 region has 15 residues. The V gene's germline CDR1 is PRHDT and CDR2 FYEKMQ (reference sequence). V was shortened by 0 bases and J by 7 bases, with 16 bases between the two germline ends. The CDR3 bases are TGTGCCAGCAGCTTAGGTACAGGCCCCGGTTGGGAGCAGTACTTC. Translated: CASSLGTGPGWEQYF.

V and J are TRBV2 and TRBJ1-2; 10 positions agree with TRBD1. Unmatched junction bases numbered 11, after V lost 4 bases and J lost 6 bases. Germline V gene sequence: CDR1 SNHLY, CDR2 FYNNEI. The CDR3 loop spans 16 amino acids. Here the CDR3 DNA reads TGTGCCAGCAGTGGAATGACAGGGGGCGGTTTGGATGGCTACACCTTC. It encodes CASSGMTGGGLDGYTF.

This clone occurred a few times. This rearrangement joins TRBV28 to TRBJ1-2; weak D call: TRBD1 (6 bases). The germline gives CDR1 MDHEN, CDR2 SYDVKM. This CDR3 spans 13 amino acids. Between the trimmed V and J ends, which lost 6 bases and 2 bases, there was a span of 10 bases. The CDR3 is CASSWTENYGYTF. CDR3 bases: TGTGCCAGCAGCTGGACAGAGAACTATGGCTACACCTTC.

As DNA, the CDR3 is TGTGCCAGCAGCCAAGAGTTGGGGGGGCTCCCCTATGGCTACACCTTC. Translation gives CASSQELGGLPYGYTF. The chain employs TRBV3-1 (or the pseudogene TRBV3-2) and TRBJ1-2, with D possibly TRBD1 on 6 matching bases. The CDR3 has 16 residues. The V end was cut by 0 bases, the J end by 4 bases, with 15 bases between. Germline loops: CDR1 LGHDT, CDR2 YNNKEL (reference sequence).

This sequence joins TRBV7-2 and TRBJ2-3; 11 bases line up with TRBD2. Germline V gene data show CDR1 as SGHTA and CDR2 as FQGNSA. Unmatched junction bases numbered 6, after V lost 5 bases and J lost 2 bases. This CDR3 has 16 residues. In DNA form, the CDR3 reads TGTGCCAGCAGCCCAACTAGCGGGGGAAACACAGATACGCAGTATTTT. The encoded protein is CASSPTSGGNTDTQYF.

The rearrangement links TRBV29-1 to TRBJ2-7; D not resolved. Germline values: CDR1 SQVTM, CDR2 ANQGSEA. V lost 1 base and J 7 bases, leaving 14 bases between the germline ends. The CDR3 length is 13 residues. The CDR3, as DNA: TGCAGCGTTGAAGGACCCTGGCGGTCTGAGCAGTACTTC. Protein sequence: CSVEGPWRSEQYF.

The genes are TRBV6-2 or TRBV6-3 and TRBJ1-5, with 8 bases identical to TRBD1. V shed 4 bases, J shed 1 base, and the junction held 3 bases outside the gene matches. The V gene's germline CDR1 is MNHEY and CDR2 SVGEGT. The CDR3 is 15 residues long. In DNA, the CDR3 is TGTGCCAGCAGTTTTAACAGGGGGAGCAATCAGCCCCAGCATTTT. It specifies CASSFNRGSNQPQHF.

CDR3 nucleotides: TGTGCCAGCAGCGTACTAACGGGGGAGCTGTTTTTT. This translates into CASSVLTGELFF. The J gene is TRBJ2-2, the V gene TRBV9; D uncertain. Trimming stripped 1 base from V and 8 bases from J, with 6 bases between. CDR1 is SGDLS, CDR2 YYNGEE, per germline. This CDR3 has 12 amino acids.

This clone was picked up a small number of times. The rearrangement uses TRBV30 and TRBJ2-7, with 9 bases lining up with TRBD1. Unmatched junction bases numbered 12, after V lost 2 bases and J lost 4 bases. The CDR3 length is 16 residues. CDR1 and CDR2 from the germline V gene are GTSNPN and SVGIG (reference sequence). This CDR3 is CAWSQITRDREYEQYF. The DNA for the CDR3 is TGTGCCTGGAGTCAAATAACCCGGGACAGGGAATACGAGCAGTACTTC.

The genes are TRBV4-1 and TRBJ1-1; possible D gene TRBD1, 6 bases. V was pared by 3 bases and J by 8 bases, with 10 bases between. Germline CDR1 MGHRA, CDR2 YSYEKL. The CDR3 runs 12 residues. The chain's CDR3 is CASSHPQGEAFF. The CDR3, as DNA: TGCGCCAGCAGCCACCCCCAGGGGGAAGCTTTCTTT.